What follows is one TCR delta chain and its context. This clone was seen more than once but under ten times. Its antigen specificity is not known. There are no base qualities to consult, and no much larger clone falls within one base. This sample was included in a study of Vδ1+ human thymocytes (dated by TCRdb to the late 2010s). Context from the whole study: mRNA-level TRG and TRD CDR3 repertoires of highly purified Vdelta1+ thymocytes from young children were characterised as a data resource. Validation of the multiplex-based CDR3 amplicon strategy against 5'RACE-based CDR3 amplicon generation methods had been performed previously.

RNA extraction was performed with the RNeasy mini kit, and reverse transcription was done with Superscript III. Multiplex PCR was used to generate CDR3 amplicons, with pooled V-gene forward primers and a constant-region reverse primer carrying Illumina adaptor overhangs. After gel purification, the amplicons were indexed with Nextera index primers during eight to nine additional PCR cycles and then purified using AMPure XP beads. Sequencing of the libraries was done on an Illumina MiSeq using paired-end 250 bp reads, dual indexing and a roughly 18% PhiX spike-in. Per the original workflow: Reads were quality checked with FastQC, and TRG read pairs were merged with ea-utils fastq-join. Sequences were annotated with IMGT/HighV-QUEST, keeping only productive sequences with unambiguous V-gene assignment; clonotypes were defined by identical CDR3 sequence. For downstream analysis, VDJtools 1.1.1, tcR 2.2.3, Treemap and vegan Shannon diversity in R 3.4.4 were used. TCRdb called clones afresh from the public reads with CATT; identical DNA rows were later merged. TCRdb, rather than the study authors, made the V and J calls. The sample has more than 50,000 delta-chain clones on record, 15% to 20% of them singletons. The ten biggest clones cover 0.5% to 0.55% of the sample.

The germline V gene gives CDR1 as TSWWSYY and CDR2 as QGS. The CDR3 has 16 amino acids, counting the end cysteine and phenylalanine. The retained sequence is limited to the CDR3, 48 bases, with the frame set at the first base. Here V drops 8 bases and J drops 0 bases, and the junction holds 11 bases not matched to any gene. Overall study outcomes, separate from this receptor: Thymic TRG and TRD repertoires appeared highly polyclonal with Gaussian CDR3 length distributions, unlike oligoclonal peripheral blood repertoires. Donors shared many TRG clonotypes (up to about 7x10^3), but TRD repertoires were essentially private, with at most 130 shared. Because unexpected Vdelta2 sequences could lead to misinterpretation of bulk repertoire data, the authors recommended using highly purified populations and validating at the single-cell level. About 18% of thymic TRD sequences were found to be Vdelta2 (and few were Vdelta3) despite high sort purity, in contrast to peripheral blood Vdelta1+ controls. Donors did not cluster by age or sex, so the analyses were not stratified by age or sex.

Thymic samples were depleted of alphabeta T cells, then CD3+ TCRVdelta1+ TCRVdelta2- thymocytes were FACS-sorted. The purity of the sorted Vdelta1+ thymocytes was between roughly 97% and 99.6%. Thymic specimens came from 8 paediatric patients undergoing corrective cardiac surgery, aged from about 5 days to 17 months. Thymic tissue was dispersed, and mononuclear cells were isolated on a Histopaque-1077 density gradient. For staining, the antibodies used were anti-TCRVdelta1 clone TS8.2, anti-TCRVdelta2 clone B6, anti-CD3 clone HIT3a and anti-TCRalphabeta clone IP26. The sequence derives from a boy under two years old who had congenital heart surgery. The sequence is built from TRDV1 and TRDJ1; TRDD3 fits 8 bases in the junction. Sequences were obtained from Vdelta1+ gamma-delta thymocytes from the thymus. Explained via the paper, the cell subset or site label denotes: FACS-sorted CD3+ TCRalphabeta- TCRVdelta1+ TCRVdelta2- thymocytes. The base sequence is TGTGCTCTTATGAATATTCTGGGGGACAACACCGATAAACTCATCTTT. Its translation is CALMNILGDNTDKLIF.